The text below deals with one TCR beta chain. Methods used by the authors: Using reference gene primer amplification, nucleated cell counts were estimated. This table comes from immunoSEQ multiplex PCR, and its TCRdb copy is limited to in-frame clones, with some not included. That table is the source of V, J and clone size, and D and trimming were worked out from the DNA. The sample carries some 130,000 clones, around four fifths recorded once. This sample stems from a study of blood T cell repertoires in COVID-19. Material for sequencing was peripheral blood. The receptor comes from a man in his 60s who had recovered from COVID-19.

CDR3 sequence (DNA): TGTGCCAGCAGTGAGGAGCGGGTGCCCTACAATGAGCAGTTCTTC. This gives the protein CASSEERVPYNEQFF. The chain is built from TRBV6-4 and TRBJ2-1; perhaps TRBD2 as D (6 bases). CDR1 and CDR2 (germline): MRHNA, SNTAGT. Trimming took 3 bases from V and 2 from J, leaving 11 bases between them. The CDR3 is 15 amino acids.